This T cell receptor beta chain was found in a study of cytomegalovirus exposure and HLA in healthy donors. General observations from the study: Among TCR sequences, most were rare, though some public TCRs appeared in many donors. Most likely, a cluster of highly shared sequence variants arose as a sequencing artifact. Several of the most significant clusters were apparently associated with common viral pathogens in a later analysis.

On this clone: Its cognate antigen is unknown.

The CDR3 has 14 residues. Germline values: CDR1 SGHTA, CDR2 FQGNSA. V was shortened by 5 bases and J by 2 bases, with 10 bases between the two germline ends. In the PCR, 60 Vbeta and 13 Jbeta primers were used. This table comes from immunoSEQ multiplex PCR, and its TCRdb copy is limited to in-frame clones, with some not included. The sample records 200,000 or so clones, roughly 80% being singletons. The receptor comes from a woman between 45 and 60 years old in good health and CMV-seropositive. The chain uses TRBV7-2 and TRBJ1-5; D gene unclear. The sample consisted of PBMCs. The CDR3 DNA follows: TGTGCCAGCAGCCCTACGAGAGGCAATCAGCCCCAGCATTTT. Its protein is CASSPTRGNQPQHF.